These T cell receptor beta chains were read from a single sample in a study of T cell responses to AZD1222 COVID-19 vaccine. TCRdb keeps only in-frame clones here, not all; method: immunoSEQ multiplex PCR. The table lists 100,000 to 150,000 clones, 85% of them singletons, with approximately 4.7% in the top ten. This specimen was peripheral blood, taken 28 days after the second AZD1222 dose. The receptors originated from an adult who received the AZD1222 COVID-19 vaccine. CDR3s include the opening cysteine and the closing phenylalanine or tryptophan. The D gene is left open where the match is weak. Size is stated for part of the rows, as once, few or many counts, or as a class when the clone is expanded.

TRBJ2-1 . . 14 TRBV5-6 CASSRDGVYNEQFF TGTGCCAGCAGCAGGGACGGGGTCTACAATGAGCAGTTCTTC
TRBJ1-4 TRBD1 . 16 TRBV5-6 CASSPSPGTGFEKLFF TGTGCCAGCAGCCCAAGTCCCGGGACAGGGTTTGAAAAACTGTTTTTT
TRBJ1-2 . . 11 TRBV12-3/TRBV12-4 CASSTYYGYTF TGTGCCAGCAGTACCTACTATGGCTACACCTTC
TRBJ2-7 . . 15 TRBV20-1 CSASPPFSMTYEQYF TGCAGTGCTAGTCCCCCATTCAGCATGACCTACGAGCAGTACTTC
TRBJ1-3 . . 14 TRBV7-9 CASTPGRSGNTIYF TGTGCCAGCACCCCTGGCAGGTCGGGAAACACCATATATTTT
TRBJ1-1 . . 13 TRBV7-9 CASSFWVGTEAFF TGTGCCAGCAGCTTTTGGGTGGGGACTGAAGCTTTCTTT
TRBJ1-6 . . 14 TRBV5-1 CASSPGQMLAALHF TGCGCCAGCAGCCCAGGACAAATGCTAGCGGCCCTCCACTTT
TRBJ1-1 . few 11 TRBV2 CASLGDTEAFF TGTGCCAGCTTGGGGGACACTGAAGCTTTCTTT
TRBJ2-5 . . 14 TRBV7-2 CASSLDRYQETQYF TGTGCCAGCAGCTTAGACAGATACCAAGAGACCCAGTACTTC
TRBJ2-7 TRBD1 . 18 TRBV4-1 CASSQDSGAGTGSHEQYF TGCGCCAGCAGCCAAGATTCAGGGGCGGGGACAGGGAGTCACGAGCAGTACTTC
TRBJ2-7 . . 13 TRBV5-4 CASSTDAGNEQYF TGTGCCAGCAGCACCGATGCGGGGAACGAGCAGTACTTC
TRBJ2-6 . . 20 TRBV4-1 CASSQDPEWGGLYGANVLTF TGCGCCAGCAGCCAAGATCCGGAATGGGGGGGGCTCTACGGGGCCAACGTCCTGACTTTC
TRBJ1-2 . . 12 TRBV12-3/TRBV12-4 CASSLGNYGYTF TGTGCCAGCAGTTTAGGGAACTATGGCTACACCTTC
TRBJ2-1 TRBD1 . 18 TRBV24-1 CATSDLSWDRGRANEQFF TGTGCCACCAGTGATTTAAGCTGGGACAGGGGGCGCGCCAATGAGCAGTTCTTC
TRBJ2-7 TRBD2 . 18 TRBV5-6 CASSTEAEGLAGWREQYF TGTGCCAGCAGCACCGAAGCAGAGGGACTAGCGGGGTGGAGAGAGCAGTACTTC
TRBJ1-3 TRBD1 . 14 TRBV29-1 CSVANEQGGNTIYF TGCAGCGTGGCCAACGAACAGGGGGGAAACACCATATATTTT
TRBJ1-6 . . 15 TRBV2 CASMRSPSGNSPLHF TGTGCCAGCATGCGATCGCCGTCGGGAAATTCACCCCTCCACTTT
TRBJ2-3 . . 14 TRBV6-4 CASKVGRYTDTQYF TGTGCCTCGAAGGTGGGCAGATACACAGATACGCAGTATTTT